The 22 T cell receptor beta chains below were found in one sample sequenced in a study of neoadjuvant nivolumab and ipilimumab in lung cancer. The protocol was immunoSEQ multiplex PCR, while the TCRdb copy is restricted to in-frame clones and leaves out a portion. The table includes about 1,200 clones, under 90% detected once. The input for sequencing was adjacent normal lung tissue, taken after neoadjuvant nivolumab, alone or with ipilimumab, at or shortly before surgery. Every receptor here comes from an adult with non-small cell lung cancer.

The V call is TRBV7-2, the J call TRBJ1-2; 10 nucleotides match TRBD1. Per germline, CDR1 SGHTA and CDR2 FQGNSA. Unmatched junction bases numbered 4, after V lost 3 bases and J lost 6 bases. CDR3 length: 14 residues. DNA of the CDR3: TGTGCCAGCAGCTTTGACAGGGGGCGGCATGGCTACACCTTC. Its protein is CASSFDRGRHGYTF.

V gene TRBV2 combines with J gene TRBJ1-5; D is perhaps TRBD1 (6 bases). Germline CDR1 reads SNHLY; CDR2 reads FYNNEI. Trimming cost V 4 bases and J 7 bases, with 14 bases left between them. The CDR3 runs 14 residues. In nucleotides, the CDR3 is TGTGCCAGCAGTGGCGTAGGGGGTTACCAGCCCCAGCATTTT. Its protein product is CASSGVGGYQPQHF.

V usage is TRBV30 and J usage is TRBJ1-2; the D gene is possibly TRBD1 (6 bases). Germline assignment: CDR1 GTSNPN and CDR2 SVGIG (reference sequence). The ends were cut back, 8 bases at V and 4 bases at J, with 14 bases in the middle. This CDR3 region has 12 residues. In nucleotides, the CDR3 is TGTGCCCTAGGGGGTCCTCCCTATGGCTACACCTTC. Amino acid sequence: CALGGPPYGYTF.

The DNA of the CDR3 is TGCGCCAGCAGTGGACAGAGCTCTGGGGCCAACGTCCTGACTTTC. Protein: CASSGQSSGANVLTF. The V gene is TRBV10-1, the J gene TRBJ2-6; D is possibly TRBD1 (5 bases). The V end lost 4 bases, the J end lost 0 bases, and 7 bases lay between the germline ends. This CDR3 has 15 amino acids. From germline, CDR1 is WNHNN and CDR2 SYGVQD (reference sequence).

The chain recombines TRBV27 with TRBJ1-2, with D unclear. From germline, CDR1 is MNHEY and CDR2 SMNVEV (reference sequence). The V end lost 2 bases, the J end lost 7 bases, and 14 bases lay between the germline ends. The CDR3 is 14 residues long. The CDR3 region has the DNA TGTGCCAGCAGTTTAGGTTCCCACGAAAGTGGCTACACCTTC. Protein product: CASSLGSHESGYTF.

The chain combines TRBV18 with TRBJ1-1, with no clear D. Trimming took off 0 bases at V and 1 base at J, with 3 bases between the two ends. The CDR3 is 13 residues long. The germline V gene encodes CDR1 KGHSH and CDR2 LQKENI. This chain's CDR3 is CASSPPGNTEAFF. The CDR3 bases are TGTGCCAGCTCACCACCGGGGAACACTGAAGCTTTCTTT. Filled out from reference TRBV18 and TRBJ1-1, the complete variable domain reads NAGVMQNPRHLVRRRGQEARLRCSPMKGHSHVYWYRQLPEEGLKFMVYLQKENIIDESGMPKERFSAEFPKEGPSILRIQQVVRGDSAAYFCASSPPGNTEAFFGQGTRLTVV.

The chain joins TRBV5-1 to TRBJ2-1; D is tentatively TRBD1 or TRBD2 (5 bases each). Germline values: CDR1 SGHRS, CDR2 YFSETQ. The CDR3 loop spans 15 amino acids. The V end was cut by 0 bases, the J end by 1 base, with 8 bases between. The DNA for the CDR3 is TGCGCCAGCAGCTTGGGGGGACCGTCCTACAATGAGCAGTTCTTC. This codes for CASSLGGPSYNEQFF.

CDR3 DNA: TGTGCCAGCAGCCGAATCCCACTCACGTCCTACGAGCAGTACTTC. It encodes CASSRIPLTSYEQYF. The gene calls are TRBV28 and TRBJ2-7, with D unresolved. Germline V CDR1 and CDR2: MDHEN, SYDVKM. The germline V and J ends were trimmed by 6 bases and 1 base, with 16 bases remaining between them. The length of the CDR3 is 15 residues.

CDR3 bases: TGTGCCAGCAGCCCACTAGGTGGGGACACTGAAGCTTTCTTT. It encodes CASSPLGGDTEAFF. V and J are TRBV7-2 and TRBJ1-1; D unclear. The V gene's germline CDR1 is SGHTA and CDR2 FQGNSA. The V and J ends lost 5 bases and 3 bases respectively, with 13 bases between them. CDR3 length: 14 residues.

CDR3 loop: CAWSADSEAFF. The CDR3 DNA follows: TGTGCCTGGAGTGCGGACTCAGAAGCTTTCTTT. The V and J genes are TRBV30 and TRBJ1-1; no clear D. CDR3 size: 11 residues. Germline CDR1 is GTSNPN and CDR2 is SVGIG (reference sequence). Trimming took 1 base from V and 8 from J, leaving 8 bases between them. Using reference TRBV30 and TRBJ1-1 for the parts outside the CDR3, the full variable domain is SQTIHQWPATLVQPVGSPLSLECTVEGTSNPNLYWYRQAAGRGLQLLFYSVGIGQISSEVPQNLSASRPQDRQFILSSKKLLLSDSGFYLCAWSADSEAFFGQGTRLTVV.

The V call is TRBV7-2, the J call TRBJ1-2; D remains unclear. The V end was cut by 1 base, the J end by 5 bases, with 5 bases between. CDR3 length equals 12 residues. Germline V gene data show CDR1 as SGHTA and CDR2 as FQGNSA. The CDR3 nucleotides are TGTGCCAGCAGCTTAGTCGAGTATGGCTACACCTTC. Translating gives CASSLVEYGYTF.

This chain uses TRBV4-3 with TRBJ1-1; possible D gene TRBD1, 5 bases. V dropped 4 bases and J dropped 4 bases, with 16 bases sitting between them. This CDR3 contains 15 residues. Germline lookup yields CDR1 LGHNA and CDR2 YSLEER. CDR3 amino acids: CASSPSWQGGTEAFF. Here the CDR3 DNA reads TGCGCCAGCAGCCCGTCATGGCAGGGTGGCACTGAAGCTTTCTTT.

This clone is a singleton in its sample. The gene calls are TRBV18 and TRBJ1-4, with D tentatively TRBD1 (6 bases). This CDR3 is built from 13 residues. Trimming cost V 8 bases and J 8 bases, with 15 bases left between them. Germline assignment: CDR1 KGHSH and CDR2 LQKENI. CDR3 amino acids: CASTRGLEEKLFF. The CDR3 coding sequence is TGTGCCAGCACCAGGGGTCTAGAAGAAAAACTGTTTTTT.

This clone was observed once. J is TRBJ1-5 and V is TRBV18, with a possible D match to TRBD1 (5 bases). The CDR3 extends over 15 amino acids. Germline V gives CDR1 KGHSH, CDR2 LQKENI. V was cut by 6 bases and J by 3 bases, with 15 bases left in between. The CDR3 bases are TGTGCCAGCTCCGTGACAGCTTATAACAATCAGCCCCAGCATTTT. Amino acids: CASSVTAYNNQPQHF.

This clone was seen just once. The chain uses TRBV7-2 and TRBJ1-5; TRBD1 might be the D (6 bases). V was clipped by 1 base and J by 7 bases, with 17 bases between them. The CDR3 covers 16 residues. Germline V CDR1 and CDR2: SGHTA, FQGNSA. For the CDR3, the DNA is TGTGCCAGCAGCTTAGTCCCGGGGGCGGTTCAGCAGCCCCAGCATTTT. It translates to CASSLVPGAVQQPQHF. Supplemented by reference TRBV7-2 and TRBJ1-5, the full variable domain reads GAGVSQSPSNKVTEKGKDVELRCDPISGHTALYWYRQSLGQGLEFLIYFQGNSAPDKSGLPSDRFSAERTGGSVSTLTIQRTQQEDSAVYLCASSLVPGAVQQPQHFGDGTRLSIL.

The CDR3 sequence: CASSYQGGMQDTQYF. Written as DNA, the CDR3 is TGTGCCAGCAGCTACCAGGGGGGCATGCAAGATACGCAGTATTTT. This chain joins TRBV7-2 and TRBJ2-3, with D tentatively TRBD1 (7 bases). Deletions cut 4 bases from V and 5 bases from J, with 16 bases between. The CDR3 has 15 amino acids. CDR1 and CDR2 from the germline V gene are SGHTA and FQGNSA.

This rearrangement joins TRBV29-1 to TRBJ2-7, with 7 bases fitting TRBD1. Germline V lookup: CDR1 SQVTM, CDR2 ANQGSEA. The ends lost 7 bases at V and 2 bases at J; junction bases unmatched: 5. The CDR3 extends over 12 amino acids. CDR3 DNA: TGCAGCGCTGAGACAGGGACCTACGAGCAGTACTTC. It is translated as CSAETGTYEQYF.

DNA of the CDR3: TGTGCCAGCAGTGGCACAGGGGACGCTAGTGGCTACACCTTC. Protein: CASSGTGDASGYTF. V and J are TRBV6-1 and TRBJ1-2, with 7 bases matching TRBD1. This CDR3 comprises 14 residues. After removal of 4 bases from V and 7 bases from J, the junction contained 9 bases not matched to a gene. The V gene's germline CDR1 is MNHNS and CDR2 SASEGT.

CDR3 protein: CASSGTGGSEQYF. DNA of the CDR3: TGTGCCAGTAGTGGGACAGGGGGAAGCGAGCAGTACTTC. This sequence joins TRBV19 and TRBJ2-7, with TRBD1 identical over 11 bases. The CDR3 is 13 amino acids. Germline CDR1 LNHDA, CDR2 SQIVND (reference sequence). The trim removed 5 bases at V and 6 bases at J, leaving 3 bases unmatched.

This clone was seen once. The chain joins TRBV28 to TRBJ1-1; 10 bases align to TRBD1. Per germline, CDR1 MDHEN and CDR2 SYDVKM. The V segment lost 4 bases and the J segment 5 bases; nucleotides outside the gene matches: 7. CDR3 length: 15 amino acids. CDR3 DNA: TGTGCCAGCAGTTCCAGACAGGGGGCGCGGACTGAAGCTTTCTTT. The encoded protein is CASSSRQGARTEAFF.

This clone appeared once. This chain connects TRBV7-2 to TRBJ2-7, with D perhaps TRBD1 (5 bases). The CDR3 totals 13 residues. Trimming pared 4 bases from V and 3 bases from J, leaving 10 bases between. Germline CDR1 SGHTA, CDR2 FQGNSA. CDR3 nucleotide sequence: TGTGCCAGCAGCTACAACAGGTACTACGAGCAGTACTTC. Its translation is CASSYNRYYEQYF.

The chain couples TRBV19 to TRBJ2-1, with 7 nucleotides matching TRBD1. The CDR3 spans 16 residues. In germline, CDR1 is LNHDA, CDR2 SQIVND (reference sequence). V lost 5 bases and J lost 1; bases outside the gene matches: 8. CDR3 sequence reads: CASSEYGTASYNEQFF. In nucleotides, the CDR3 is TGTGCCAGTAGTGAATACGGGACAGCATCCTACAATGAGCAGTTCTTC. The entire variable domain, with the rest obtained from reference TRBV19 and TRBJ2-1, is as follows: DGGITQSPKYLFRKEGQNVTLSCEQNLNHDAMYWYRQDPGQGLRLIYYSQIVNDFQKGDIAEGYSVSREKKESFPLTVTSAQKNPTAFYLCASSEYGTASYNEQFFGPGTRLTVL.